The 7 T cell receptor beta chains reported below all come from one sample, sequenced in a study of T cells in tuberculosis. Using immunoSEQ multiplex PCR, the repertoire was profiled, and TCRdb retains in-frame clones only, with some absent. The data hold 70,000 to 95,000 clones, with around 90% observed a single time. Thawed, overnight-rested PBMC were stained with GMM-loaded CD1B tetramer, viability dye and anti-CD3, then sorted. CD1B tetramers were loaded with Rhodococcus equi-derived C32 glucose monomycolate. Sample: CD1b-GMM tetramer-negative cells sorted from PBMCs. The source of these receptors is an adult woman with latent tuberculosis.

The chain joins TRBV7-2 to TRBJ2-5, with D perhaps matching TRBD1 (5 bases). Trimming shortened V by 5 bases and J by 5 bases, and 18 bases separated the two germline ends. The germline gives CDR1 SGHTA, CDR2 FQGNSA. The length of the CDR3 is 15 residues. The CDR3 region is CASSPGQGWVETQYF. The CDR3 DNA sequence: TGTGCCAGCAGCCCAGGGCAGGGATGGGTGGAGACCCAGTACTTC. The whole variable domain, filled in from reference TRBV7-2 and TRBJ2-5, reads GAGVSQSPSNKVTEKGKDVELRCDPISGHTALYWYRQSLGQGLEFLIYFQGNSAPDKSGLPSDRFSAERTGGSVSTLTIQRTQQEDSAVYLCASSPGQGWVETQYFGPGTRLLVL.

The rearrangement joins TRBV6-5 to TRBJ2-6, with D possibly matching TRBD1 (6 bases). From germline, CDR1 is MNHEY and CDR2 SVGAGI. V dropped 2 bases and J dropped 15 bases, with 11 bases sitting between them. CDR3 length: 12 residues. DNA for the CDR3: TGTGCCAGCAGTTACCGGACGGGACACCTGACTTTC. Amino acid sequence: CASSYRTGHLTF.

The chain recombines TRBV9 with TRBJ2-2; 7 bases map to TRBD2. The CDR3 is made up of 13 amino acids. With 2 bases clipped from V and 10 bases from J, the junction kept 5 bases outside the gene matches. Germline values: CDR1 SGDLS, CDR2 YYNGEE. The CDR3 DNA reads TGTGCCAGCAGCGTGAGGGAGGGCTCGGAGCTGTTTTTT. It translates to CASSVREGSELFF.

This chain uses TRBV21-1 with TRBJ2-7; TRBD2, the table's D call, was not compared with the DNA. TRBV21-1 is assigned pseudogene status. There are 16 residues in the CDR3. The CDR3 bases are TGTGCCAGCGCCGGTAGCGGGACACATCTAACCTACGAGCAGTACTTC. Its translation: CASAGSGTHLTYEQYF.

The chain carries TRBV2 and TRBJ2-3; 13 bases are a match to TRBD2. The CDR3 loop spans 18 amino acids. Germline CDR1 SNHLY, CDR2 FYNNEI. Unmatched junction bases numbered 10, after V lost 7 bases and J lost 0 bases. As DNA, the CDR3 is TGTGCCAGCACCCAGCGACTAGCGGGGGGCGGTAGCACAGATACGCAGTATTTT. Amino acids: CASTQRLAGGGSTDTQYF.

Points on this clone: The same CDR3 is also encoded by other DNA sequences in this sample. The genes are TRBV5-1 and TRBJ1-3; the match to TRBD1 covers 9 bases. This CDR3 spans 16 amino acids. The germline CDR1 and CDR2 sequences are SGHRS and YFSETQ. V gave up 5 bases and J gave up 2 bases; unmatched junction bases: 8. CDR3: CASSSPGQGAGNTIYF. The DNA of the CDR3 is TGCGCCAGCAGTTCCCCGGGACAGGGAGCTGGAAACACCATATATTTT.

CDR3 residues: CASSDRTGHNEQFF. The DNA of the CDR3 is TGTGCCAGCAGCGACAGGACAGGCCACAATGAGCAGTTCTTC. V is TRBV9 and J is TRBJ2-1; 7 nucleotides align to TRBD1. The CDR3 consists of 14 residues. After removal of 3 bases from V and 5 bases from J, the junction contained 5 bases not matched to a gene. Germline values: CDR1 SGDLS, CDR2 YYNGEE.